These 24 T cell receptor beta chains originate from one sample sequenced in a study of blood T cell repertoires in COVID-19. Assay used: immunoSEQ multiplex PCR; TCRdb lists only in-frame clones, some missing. The sample comprises about 40,000 clones, about 77% of which are singletons, and 25% to 35% rests with the top ten. Specimen: peripheral blood. These receptors were collected from a woman in her 70s with acute or convalescent COVID-19.

This chain links TRBV18 with TRBJ1-1; no reliable D call. There are 15 residues in the CDR3. Trimming removed 0 bases at V and 0 bases at J, with 8 bases between. Germline V gene data show CDR1 as KGHSH and CDR2 as LQKENI. CDR3 coding DNA: TGTGCCAGCTCACCACCGAACAGCATGAACACTGAAGCTTTCTTT. It encodes CASSPPNSMNTEAFF.

The CDR3 DNA is TGTGCCAGCACGGGGGGGACAAGCGATTCACCCCTCCACTTT. Its protein product is CASTGGTSDSPLHF. The chain couples TRBV2 to TRBJ1-6, with TRBD1 as a possible D gene (6 bases). From germline, CDR1 is SNHLY and CDR2 FYNNEI. The CDR3 totals 14 residues. Trimming took 7 bases from V and 8 from J, leaving 15 bases between them.

The genes are TRBV10-2 and TRBJ1-5; possibly TRBD1 for D (6 bases). There are 14 residues in the CDR3. With 6 bases removed from V and 3 bases from J, the gap between germline ends came to 12 bases. CDR1 WSHSY and CDR2 SAAADI come from the germline V gene. CDR3 DNA: TGCGCCAGCAGGCGGACAGCTTCCAATCAGCCCCAGCATTTT. Protein sequence: CASRRTASNQPQHF.

This clone was detected a few times. The chain is built from TRBV6-5 and TRBJ2-7; D remains ambiguous. Germline CDR1 MNHEY, CDR2 SVGAGI. The CDR3 contains 14 residues. Trimming stripped 6 bases from V and 1 base from J, with 13 bases between. The CDR3 is CASRNSFSSYEQYF. CDR3 nucleotides: TGTGCCAGCAGAAACAGTTTTTCTTCCTACGAGCAGTACTTC.

The chain joins TRBV28 to TRBJ1-1; 9 nucleotides match TRBD1. This CDR3 has 16 amino acids. The V and J ends lost 6 bases and 8 bases, in that order; junction bases with no gene match: 16. Germline V gives CDR1 MDHEN, CDR2 SYDVKM. CDR3 region: CASREHPGQGDREAFF. Written as DNA, the CDR3 is TGTGCCAGCAGAGAACATCCGGGACAGGGTGACCGAGAAGCTTTCTTT.

The CDR3 DNA follows: TGCGCCAGCAGCCCATTGGGTGGGAGAGAGTACGAGCAGTACTTC. It encodes CASSPLGGREYEQYF. The chain joins TRBV4-1 to TRBJ2-7, with D perhaps TRBD2 (5 bases). The CDR3 is 15 amino acids. With 4 bases removed from V and 4 bases from J, the gap between germline ends came to 17 bases. Germline CDR1 is MGHRA and CDR2 is YSYEKL.

The chain couples TRBV3-1 (or the pseudogene TRBV3-2) to TRBJ1-2, with D perhaps TRBD1 (5 bases). The CDR3 has 13 residues. The V gene's germline CDR1 is LGHDT and CDR2 YNNKEL (reference sequence). Trimming took off 3 bases at V and 8 bases at J, with 13 bases between the two ends. The CDR3 reads CASSHIRQPGYTF. In DNA form, the CDR3 reads TGTGCCAGCAGCCATATAAGACAGCCCGGCTACACCTTC.

In this sample, this clone turned up a few times. V gene TRBV10-3 combines with J gene TRBJ1-1; 10 bases agree with TRBD1. With 6 bases clipped from V and 5 bases from J, the junction kept 9 bases outside the gene matches. Germline V gene data show CDR1 as ENHRY and CDR2 as SYGVKD. The CDR3 is 15 residues long. CDR3: CAIRDRGDSNTEAFF. The CDR3 nucleotides are TGTGCCATCAGGGACAGGGGGGATTCTAATACTGAAGCTTTCTTT.

The gene calls are TRBV7-9 and TRBJ2-1; 9 nucleotides align to TRBD2. CDR3 length equals 14 residues. The germline V gene encodes CDR1 SEHNR and CDR2 FQNEAQ (reference sequence). J was trimmed by 6 bases and V by 5 bases; bases with no gene match: 5. This CDR3 is CASSTQTSGNEQFF. CDR3 DNA sequence: TGTGCCAGCAGCACCCAGACTAGCGGCAATGAGCAGTTCTTC.

This clone was detected only once. The gene calls are TRBV11-2 and TRBJ1-6; D call uncertain. Germline CDR1 is SGHAT and CDR2 is FQNNGV. Between the trimmed V and J ends, which lost 4 bases and 4 bases, there was a span of 8 bases. This CDR3 contains 14 residues. Here the CDR3 DNA reads TGTGCCAGCAGCTCCGGACTGTATAATTCACCCCTCCACTTT. Translated, it gives CASSSGLYNSPLHF.

The chain recombines TRBV19 with TRBJ1-5, with D possibly matching TRBD1 (6 bases). Germline values: CDR1 LNHDA, CDR2 SQIVND (reference sequence). There are 14 residues in the CDR3. The V end lost 7 bases, the J end lost 6 bases, and 16 bases lay between the germline ends. The CDR3 loop is CASNPRTGIQPQHF. The CDR3 DNA reads TGTGCCAGTAATCCCCGTACAGGGATTCAGCCCCAGCATTTT.

The chain links TRBV29-1 to TRBJ2-1, with D tentatively TRBD1 (5 bases). Germline V gene data show CDR1 as SQVTM and CDR2 as ANQGSEA. Trimming took off 4 bases at V and 2 bases at J, with 6 bases between the two ends. This CDR3 has 12 amino acids. CDR3 DNA: TGCAGCGTTGTAGGGGCCTACAATGAGCAGTTCTTC. The encoded protein is CSVVGAYNEQFF.

The chain has TRBV5-4 and TRBJ1-1; TRBD1 is a possible D gene (5 bases). The CDR3 loop spans 14 amino acids. V shed 5 bases and J shed 3 bases, with 14 bases lying between them. Germline values: CDR1 SGHNT, CDR2 YYREEE (reference sequence). The CDR3 DNA reads as TGTGCCAGCAGACGTCCGGGGGGGGACACTGAAGCTTTCTTT. Protein: CASRRPGGDTEAFF.

The chain joins TRBV3-1 (or the pseudogene TRBV3-2) to TRBJ2-1; perhaps TRBD1 as D (6 bases). Trimming cost V 5 bases and J 2 bases, with 22 bases left between them. Germline V gives CDR1 LGHDT, CDR2 YNNKEL (reference sequence). This CDR3 is built from 18 residues. The CDR3 nucleotides are TGTGCCAGCAGCTCAAATCCAGGGGACCCCAAGCCCTACAATGAGCAGTTCTTC. This encodes CASSSNPGDPKPYNEQFF.

This chain's CDR3 is CAIRGGKEKLFF. CDR3 DNA sequence: TGTGCCATCAGGGGGGGAAAGGAAAAACTGTTTTTT. The rearrangement joins TRBV6-5 to TRBJ1-4, with 7 bases lining up with TRBD1. Germline lookup yields CDR1 MNHEY and CDR2 SVGAGI. Losses at the gene ends were 10 bases for V and 8 bases for J; bases not matched to a gene: 7. This CDR3 region has 12 residues.

This chain connects TRBV5-1 to TRBJ2-7; the match to TRBD2 covers 11 bases. The junction had 3 bases not matched to a gene; V was cut back by 7 bases and J by 0 bases. The germline gives CDR1 SGHRS, CDR2 YFSETQ. This CDR3 region has 14 residues. The CDR3: CASAGTSGSYEQYF. CDR3 bases: TGCGCCAGCGCCGGGACTAGCGGCTCCTACGAGCAGTACTTC.

The V and J genes are TRBV19 and TRBJ1-5; tentatively, D is TRBD1 (5 bases). V lost 7 bases and J 0 bases, leaving 13 bases between the germline ends. Germline CDR1 reads LNHDA; CDR2 reads SQIVND (reference sequence). There are 15 residues in the CDR3. The CDR3: CASKDRSHSNQPQHF. The CDR3 DNA follows: TGTGCCAGTAAAGACAGAAGTCATAGCAATCAGCCCCAGCATTTT.

This chain links TRBV6-6 with TRBJ1-1; 7 bases are a match to TRBD1. The CDR3 loop spans 14 amino acids. Germline CDR1 reads MNHNY; CDR2 reads SVGAGI (reference sequence). Losses at the gene ends were 2 bases for V and 4 bases for J; bases not matched to a gene: 4. CDR3 loop: CASSYRQGSTEAFF. CDR3 nucleotide sequence: TGTGCCAGCAGTTACCGACAGGGTAGCACTGAAGCTTTCTTT.

The chain carries TRBV5-5 and TRBJ2-7, with D uncertain. Trimming cost V 2 bases and J 2 bases, with 11 bases left between them. CDR3 size: 14 residues. CDR1 SGHKS and CDR2 YYEKEE come from the germline V gene (reference sequence). The CDR3 DNA follows: TGTGCCAGCAGCTTAGACCAGGCAGCCTACGAGCAGTACTTC. Translated, it gives CASSLDQAAYEQYF.

This clone was seen once. The chain employs TRBV6-1 and TRBJ1-5; 7 bases are a match to TRBD1. V lost 2 bases to trimming and J lost 0 bases; unmatched junction nucleotides: 4. Germline loops: CDR1 MNHNS, CDR2 SASEGT. The CDR3 is made up of 16 amino acids. Written as DNA, the CDR3 is TGTGCCAGCAGTGAAAGAGGGGGCTTTAGCAATCAGCCCCAGCATTTT. Protein product: CASSERGGFSNQPQHF.

The sample holds many counts of this clone. V is TRBV7-2 and J is TRBJ1-3, with TRBD1 identical over 9 bases. Germline V gene lookup returns CDR1 SGHTA and CDR2 FQGNSA. This CDR3 contains 15 residues. The junction had 5 bases not matched to a gene; V was cut back by 4 bases and J by 4 bases. DNA for the CDR3: TGTGCCAGCAGCTACGGACAGGGGAAAGGAAACACCATATATTTT. Translated: CASSYGQGKGNTIYF.

The gene calls are TRBV2 and TRBJ1-6; TRBD1 might be the D (5 bases). Germline V gives CDR1 SNHLY, CDR2 FYNNEI. The CDR3 sequence is 15 residues long. The V end was cut by 8 bases, the J end by 0 bases, with 11 bases between. CDR3 sequence: CASRGTSSYNSPLHF. CDR3 nucleotide sequence: TGTGCCAGCCGCGGGACGAGCTCCTATAATTCACCCCTCCACTTT.

J is TRBJ1-1 and V is TRBV4-1; TRBD1 matches 7 bases. Trimming at V came to 4 bases and at J to 5 bases, leaving 10 bases not matched to a gene. This CDR3 is built from 15 residues. The germline gives CDR1 MGHRA, CDR2 YSYEKL. The CDR3: CASSRTRQGSTEAFF. CDR3 in DNA: TGCGCCAGCAGCCGAACCCGACAGGGTAGTACTGAAGCTTTCTTT.

This chain joins TRBV25-1 and TRBJ1-3; D is unresolved. The germline gives CDR1 MGHDK, CDR2 SYGVNS. Deletions cut 4 bases from V and 0 bases from J, with 10 bases between. The CDR3 contains 15 residues. CDR3 DNA: TGTGCCAGCAGTGCAAACACCTTCTCTGGAAACACCATATATTTT. Translation: CASSANTFSGNTIYF.